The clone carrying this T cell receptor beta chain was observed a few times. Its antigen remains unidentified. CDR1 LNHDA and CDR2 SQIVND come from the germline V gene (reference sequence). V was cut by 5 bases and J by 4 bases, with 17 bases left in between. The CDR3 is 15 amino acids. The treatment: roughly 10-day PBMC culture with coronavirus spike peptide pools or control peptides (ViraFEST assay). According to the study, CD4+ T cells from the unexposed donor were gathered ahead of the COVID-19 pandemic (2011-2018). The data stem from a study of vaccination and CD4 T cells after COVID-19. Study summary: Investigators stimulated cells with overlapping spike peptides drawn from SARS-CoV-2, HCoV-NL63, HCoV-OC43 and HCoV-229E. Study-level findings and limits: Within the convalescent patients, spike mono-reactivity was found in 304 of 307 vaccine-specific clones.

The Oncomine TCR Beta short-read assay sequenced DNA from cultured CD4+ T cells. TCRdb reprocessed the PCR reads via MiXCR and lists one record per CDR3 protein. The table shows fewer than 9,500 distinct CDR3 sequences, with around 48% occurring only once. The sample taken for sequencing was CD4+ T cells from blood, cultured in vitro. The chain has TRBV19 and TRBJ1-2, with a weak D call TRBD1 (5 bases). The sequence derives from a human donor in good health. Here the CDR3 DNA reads TGTGCCAGTAGTGCACGACAGATCGTTTCCTATGGCTACACCTTC. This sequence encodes CASSARQIVSYGYTF.